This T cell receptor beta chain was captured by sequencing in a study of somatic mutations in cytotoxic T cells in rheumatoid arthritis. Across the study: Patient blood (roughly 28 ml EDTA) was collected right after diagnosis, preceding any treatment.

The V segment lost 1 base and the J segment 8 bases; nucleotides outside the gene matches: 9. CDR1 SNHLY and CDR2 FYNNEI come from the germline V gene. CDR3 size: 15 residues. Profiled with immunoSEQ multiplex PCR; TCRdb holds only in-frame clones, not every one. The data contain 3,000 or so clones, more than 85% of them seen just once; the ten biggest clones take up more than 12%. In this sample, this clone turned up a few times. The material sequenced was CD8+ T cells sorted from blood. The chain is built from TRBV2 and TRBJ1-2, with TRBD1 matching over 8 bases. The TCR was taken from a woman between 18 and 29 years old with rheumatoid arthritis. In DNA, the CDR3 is TGTGCCAGCAGTGAAGGGACAGGGCCCTTTCAAGGCTACACCTTC. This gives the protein CASSEGTGPFQGYTF.